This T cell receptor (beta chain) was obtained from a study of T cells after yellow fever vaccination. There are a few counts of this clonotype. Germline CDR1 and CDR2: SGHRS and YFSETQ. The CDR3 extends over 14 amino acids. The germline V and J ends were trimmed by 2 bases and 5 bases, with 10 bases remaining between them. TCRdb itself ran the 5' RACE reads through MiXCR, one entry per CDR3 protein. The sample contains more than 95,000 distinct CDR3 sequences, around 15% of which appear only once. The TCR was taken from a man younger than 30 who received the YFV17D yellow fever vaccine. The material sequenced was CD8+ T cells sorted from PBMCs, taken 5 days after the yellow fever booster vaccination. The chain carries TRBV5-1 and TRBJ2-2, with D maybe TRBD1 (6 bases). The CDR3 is CASSFSRGTGELFF. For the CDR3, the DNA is TGCGCCAGCAGCTTTTCCAGGGGAACCGGGGAGCTGTTTTTT.